The present TCR beta chain was sequenced within a study of cytomegalovirus exposure and HLA in healthy donors. Assay used: immunoSEQ multiplex PCR; TCRdb lists only in-frame clones, some missing. The sample includes about 49,000 clones, roughly nine tenths of them seen just once. Looked up from germline, CDR1 is SGHVS and CDR2 is FNYEAQ. Trimming took 0 bases from V and 6 from J, leaving 12 bases between them. The CDR3 is 14 amino acids. Sequences were obtained from PBMCs. The sequence came from a man aged 18 to 35 in good health and CMV-seronegative. V usage is TRBV7-6 and J usage is TRBJ2-7; TRBD2 might be the D (6 bases). The CDR3, as DNA: TGTGCCAGCAGCTTAGCTGGAGGGGAGAGCGAGCAGTACTTC. Its translation is CASSLAGGESEQYF.